This TCR beta chain was sequenced during a study of T cell repertoires in ileal Crohn's disease (dated by TCRdb to the late 2010s). For the study in its entirety: Median disease duration was approximately 8.3 years, and around 35% of patients were identified as active smokers at the time of surgery. Endoscopic postoperative recurrence was defined as a Rutgeerts score above i0. A prospective multicentre cohort supplied the 50 or so Crohn's disease patients whose TCR repertoires were analysed. The study ran alongside a multicentre cohort designed to identify predictors of early endoscopic recurrence after ileocolonic resection. Roughly half of the patients were given postoperative therapy, with ten to twelve receiving thiopurines and under 20 receiving anti-TNF agents. Every patient underwent surgery because of a complication, which was stricturing disease in around 60% and penetrating disease in around 39%. A total of roughly 170 mucosal samples from approximately 60 patients were sequenced, collected from several sites on the surgical specimen and at postoperative endoscopy. Results and caveats for the whole study, not just this receptor: Sorted CD8 T cells carried more high-frequency clones than CD4 T cells, suggesting mucosal expansions were mainly CD8. Endoscopic recurrence was linked to a higher percentage of high-frequency clones at surgery, and recurrence occurred in every patient whose clonality exceeded 26.8% (18/57). Only a subgroup of patients, of unstated size, had mucosal CD4 and CD8 T cells sorted and sequenced. Patients who were active smokers at surgery had a significantly higher proportion of clonal expansions than non-smokers (about 25% vs 18%, p=0.02).

To be eligible, patients had to be adults with ileal or ileocolonic Crohn's disease and an indication for ileocolonic resection. Whole ileal mucosal biopsies were stored frozen at -80°C before DNA extraction. Genomic DNA was extracted from frozen whole biopsies with a TRizol-based method and quantified on a NanoDrop 2000 spectrophotometer. Note on this clone: The antigen it recognizes is unknown. No qualities accompany the bases; no much larger clone lies one base away.

V is clipped by 2 bases and J by 6 bases, and the sequence between their germline boundaries is 10 bases long. From a lookup of the germline V gene, CDR1 and CDR2 are MNHEY and SVGAGI. Its CDR3 holds 13 amino acids, cysteine through phenylalanine. The retained sequence is limited to the CDR3, 39 bases, with the frame set at the first base. For commercial TCRB immunosequencing, around 0.5 micrograms of biopsy DNA were submitted for each sample. A two-step, amplification bias-controlled multiplex PCR was used by Adaptive Biotechnology to amplify CDR3 regions from genomic DNA. Primers covering every V and J gene segment were used in the first PCR, while barcodes and Illumina adapters were added in the second PCR. CDR3 libraries were sequenced on an Illumina instrument. In the source study's methods: Vendor-provided pipelines were combined with custom analysis of raw data in R/Bioconductor under R version 3.3.0. Clonality, which ranges from 0 to 1, was calculated as the inverse of the normalised Shannon entropy across all productive clones. The repertoire share taken up by the top 100 clones defined high-frequency clones, and only clones that passed a 95% confidence test were kept. The Simpson index measured repertoire diversity, and the Morisita-Horn index measured overlap between samples. TCRdb stores this immuneACCESS table with in-frame sequences only. Part of the clones is absent; in the studies checked, under half of the shortfall reflects unresolved V genes, and no reason is known for the rest. The DNA gave D and trimming, while V, J and clone size come from that table. Counted in this sample were approximately 18,000 clones; roughly 85% of them appeared once. The biggest ten clones account for about 9.3% of the sample.

Here the chain combines TRBV6-5 and TRBJ1-1; a tentative D match to TRBD1 spans 5 bases. The origin of this receptor is an adult with Crohn's disease. The sample consisted of ileal tissue. The DNA reads as follows: TGTGCCAGCAGTTACACGCAGGGCGCTGAAGCTTTCTTT. It codes for CASSYTQGAEAFF.